This is a list of T cell receptor beta chains from one sample in a study of response to subunit inactivated influenza vaccine. MiXCR, applied by TCRdb to the RT-PCR reads, yields one record per CDR3 protein. The sample lists around 520,000 distinct CDR3 sequences; about 25% were seen once. Sequencing was performed on CD4+ T cells sorted from PBMCs, taken about 5 days after vaccination. The receptors shown here come from a man between 50 and 59 years old who received an inactivated influenza vaccine. The CDR3 runs from the conserved cysteine through the conserved F or W. The D gene is left open where the match is weak. Clone size is given for some rows only: seen once, a few or many times, or a class if the clone is expanded.

v_gene: TRBV3-1; d_gene: NA; len: 15; j_gene: TRBJ2-7; abundance: few; CDR3aa: CASSQDPRGGYEQYF; CDR3nt: TGTGCCAGCAGCCAAGATCCCAGGGGAGGGTACGAGCAGTACTTC
v_gene: TRBV7-2; d_gene: TRBD2; len: 16; j_gene: TRBJ2-7; abundance: few; CDR3aa: CASSRGGTISSYEQYF; CDR3nt: TGTGCCAGCAGCCGCGGAGGGACTATTAGCTCCTACGAGCAGTACTTC
v_gene: TRBV5-4; d_gene: NA; len: 15; j_gene: TRBJ2-1; abundance: few; CDR3aa: CASSGGTISYNEQFF; CDR3nt: TGTGCCAGCAGCGGAGGGACAATCTCCTACAATGAGCAGTTCTTC
v_gene: TRBV3-1; d_gene: TRBD1; len: 16; j_gene: TRBJ2-6; abundance: NA; CDR3aa: CASSRGTGVGANVLTF; CDR3nt: TGTGCCAGCAGCCGCGGGACAGGGGTGGGGGCCAACGTCCTGACTTTC
v_gene: TRBV20-1; d_gene: TRBD2; len: 15; j_gene: TRBJ2-5; abundance: NA; CDR3aa: CSVQGLAGGMETQYF; CDR3nt: TGCAGTGTTCAAGGTCTGGCGGGAGGTATGGAGACCCAGTACTTC
v_gene: TRBV20-1; d_gene: TRBD1; len: 13; j_gene: TRBJ2-5; abundance: NA; CDR3aa: CSAGRTGRETQYF; CDR3nt: TGCAGTGCTGGGAGGACAGGGAGGGAGACCCAGTACTTC
v_gene: TRBV12-3/TRBV12-4; d_gene: NA; len: 13; j_gene: TRBJ2-1; abundance: NA; CDR3aa: CASSFRPLNEQFF; CDR3nt: TGTGCCAGCAGTTTCCGACCCCTCAATGAGCAGTTCTTC
v_gene: TRBV12-3/TRBV12-4; d_gene: TRBD1; len: 14; j_gene: TRBJ1-4; abundance: few; CDR3aa: CASNPRGPGGKLFF; CDR3nt: TGTGCCAGCAACCCCAGGGGGCCAGGCGGGAAACTGTTTTTT
v_gene: TRBV5-5; d_gene: TRBD1; len: 14; j_gene: TRBJ1-5; abundance: few; CDR3aa: CASSPQGAGQPQHF; CDR3nt: TGTGCCAGCAGCCCCCAGGGGGCAGGGCAGCCCCAGCATTTT
v_gene: TRBV20-1; d_gene: NA; len: 13; j_gene: TRBJ1-6; abundance: NA; CDR3aa: CSASSQNNSPLHF; CDR3nt: TGCAGTGCTAGTTCACAGAATAATTCACCCCTCCACTTT
v_gene: TRBV29-1; d_gene: NA; len: 15; j_gene: TRBJ2-1; abundance: few; CDR3aa: CSVEDLGGTYNEQFF; CDR3nt: TGCAGCGTTGAAGATTTGGGGGGAACCTACAATGAGCAGTTCTTC
v_gene: TRBV12-3/TRBV12-4; d_gene: NA; len: 14; j_gene: TRBJ1-5; abundance: NA; CDR3aa: CASSIDRPNQPQHF; CDR3nt: TGTGCCAGCAGCATAGACAGGCCCAATCAGCCCCAGCATTTT
v_gene: TRBV29-1; d_gene: TRBD2; len: 15; j_gene: TRBJ2-3; abundance: few; CDR3aa: CSVEGGRGFSDTQYF; CDR3nt: TGCAGCGTTGAGGGCGGGAGAGGTTTTTCAGATACGCAGTATTTT
v_gene: TRBV30; d_gene: TRBD1; len: 15; j_gene: TRBJ1-3; abundance: NA; CDR3aa: CAWSEDRATGNTIYF; CDR3nt: TGTGCCTGGAGTGAAGACAGGGCAACTGGAAACACCATATATTTT
v_gene: TRBV10-3; d_gene: NA; len: 13; j_gene: TRBJ2-3; abundance: many; CDR3aa: CAVADIPIDTQYF; CDR3nt: TGTGCCGTCGCGGATATCCCCATAGATACGCAGTATTTT
v_gene: TRBV7-9; d_gene: NA; len: 15; j_gene: TRBJ2-3; abundance: NA; CDR3aa: CASSPGQGRSDTQYF; CDR3nt: TGTGCCAGCAGCCCAGGGCAGGGGAGATCAGATACGCAGTATTTT
v_gene: TRBV7-2; d_gene: NA; len: 12; j_gene: TRBJ2-1; abundance: many; CDR3aa: CASNLGVNEQFF; CDR3nt: TGTGCCAGCAACCTGGGGGTCAATGAGCAGTTCTTC
v_gene: TRBV7-8; d_gene: NA; len: 14; j_gene: TRBJ2-7; abundance: NA; CDR3aa: CASSSVGFSGEQYF; CDR3nt: TGTGCCAGCAGCTCAGTTGGGTTCTCCGGCGAGCAGTACTTC
v_gene: TRBV10-3; d_gene: NA; len: 13; j_gene: TRBJ2-7; abundance: few; CDR3aa: CAIRAGDSYEQYF; CDR3nt: TGTGCCATCAGGGCCGGGGACTCCTACGAGCAGTACTTC
v_gene: TRBV12-2; d_gene: NA; len: 16; j_gene: TRBJ2-3; abundance: NA; CDR3aa: CASRLEVYPPRCTQYF; CDR3nt: TGTGCAAGTCGCTTAGAGGTATACCCCCCTAGGTGCACGCAGTATTTT
v_gene: TRBV20-1; d_gene: NA; len: 13; j_gene: TRBJ1-3; abundance: NA; CDR3aa: CSARDYRGHTIYF; CDR3nt: TGCAGTGCTAGAGATTACCGGGGACACACCATATATTTT
v_gene: TRBV12-3/TRBV12-4; d_gene: TRBD2; len: 16; j_gene: TRBJ2-7; abundance: NA; CDR3aa: CASTLGASGGAIEQYF; CDR3nt: TGTGCCAGCACCTTAGGGGCTAGCGGGGGGGCCATCGAGCAGTACTTC
v_gene: TRBV5-1; d_gene: TRBD2; len: 15; j_gene: TRBJ2-2; abundance: NA; CDR3aa: CASSLGTSGNGELFF; CDR3nt: TGCGCCAGCAGCCTCGGGACTAGCGGGAACGGGGAGCTGTTTTTT
v_gene: TRBV29-1; d_gene: TRBD1; len: 13; j_gene: TRBJ2-2; abundance: NA; CDR3aa: CSVKDRGAGELFF; CDR3nt: TGCAGCGTTAAAGACAGGGGAGCCGGGGAGCTGTTTTTT
v_gene: TRBV12-3/TRBV12-4; d_gene: TRBD1; len: 13; j_gene: TRBJ1-2; abundance: NA; CDR3aa: CASNPTGGSGYTF; CDR3nt: TGTGCCAGCAACCCGACAGGGGGCAGTGGCTACACCTTC
v_gene: TRBV15; d_gene: NA; len: 13; j_gene: TRBJ2-7; abundance: many; CDR3aa: CATSPQPGNEQYF; CDR3nt: TGTGCCACCAGCCCACAACCGGGTAACGAGCAGTACTTC
v_gene: TRBV6-5; d_gene: NA; len: 13; j_gene: TRBJ2-7; abundance: NA; CDR3aa: CASSNRGGNEQYF; CDR3nt: TGTGCCAGCAGTAACAGGGGGGGAAACGAGCAGTACTTC